What follows are 31 T cell receptor beta chains derived from one specimen sequenced in a study of response to subunit inactivated influenza vaccine. Via MiXCR, TCRdb re-called the RT-PCR reads, giving one row per CDR3 protein. The data contain over 450,000 distinct CDR3 sequences, around 13% of them seen just once; the ten biggest clones take up roughly 14%. This specimen was PBMCs from blood, taken 45 days after vaccination. The origin of the receptors is a man aged 45-60 years who received an inactivated influenza vaccine.

The chain links TRBV3-1 to TRBJ2-1; 11 bases agree with TRBD2. The V segment lost 6 bases and the J segment 7 bases; nucleotides outside the gene matches: 8. This CDR3 contains 15 residues. CDR1 and CDR2 from the germline V gene are LGHDT and YNNKEL (reference sequence). The CDR3 DNA follows: TGTGCCAGCAGACCGGGACTAGCGGAGTTAAATGAGCAGTTCTTC. The encoded protein is CASRPGLAELNEQFF.

This clonotype was found a few times. V and J are TRBV6-1 and TRBJ2-2, with a weak D call TRBD2 (6 bases). Per the germline V gene, CDR1 is MNHNS and CDR2 is SASEGT. V was trimmed by 6 bases and J by 4 bases, leaving 12 bases between them. This CDR3 contains 14 residues. The DNA for the CDR3 is TGTGCCAGCAGGGGCGGGGCCCGCACCGGGGAGCTGTTTTTT. Translating it yields CASRGGARTGELFF.

The chain links TRBV7-9 to TRBJ2-3, with 8 bases identical to TRBD1. Germline CDR1 and CDR2: SEHNR and FQNEAQ (reference sequence). This CDR3 contains 15 residues. V was clipped by 4 bases and J by 1 base; unmatched bases: 4. Written as DNA, the CDR3 is TGTGCCAGCAGCTCGGTGACAGGGGGCACAGATACGCAGTATTTT. It is translated as CASSSVTGGTDTQYF.

In this sample, this clonotype turned up a few times. This sequence joins TRBV7-8 and TRBJ1-5, with D possibly matching TRBD1 (6 bases). Germline CDR1 SGHVS, CDR2 FQNEAQ. This CDR3 has 17 residues. V was clipped by 5 bases and J by 1 base, with 18 bases between them. CDR3 residues: CASSISGHRDSNQPQHF. CDR3 DNA sequence: TGTGCCAGCAGCATCTCCGGGCACAGGGACAGCAATCAGCCCCAGCATTTT.

The chain recombines TRBV18 with TRBJ2-3; 8 bases agree with TRBD2. This CDR3 has 16 residues. Germline V gene data show CDR1 as KGHSH and CDR2 as LQKENI. Trimming took 0 bases from V and 3 from J; bases not matched to a gene: 5. The CDR3 loop reads CASSPPGLGGTDTQYF. The CDR3 DNA follows: TGTGCCAGCTCACCACCGGGACTAGGAGGAACAGATACGCAGTATTTT.

This clonotype was counted between two and nine times. The chain has TRBV30 and TRBJ2-7, with TRBD2 as a possible D gene (6 bases). With 4 bases removed from V and 5 bases from J, the gap between germline ends came to 15 bases. The CDR3 is 13 residues long. The germline V gene encodes CDR1 GTSNPN and CDR2 SVGIG (reference sequence). The CDR3 sequence: CAWKERVVHEQYF. CDR3 coding DNA: TGTGCCTGGAAGGAGCGGGTCGTCCACGAGCAGTACTTC.

The chain couples TRBV10-3 to TRBJ2-1; possibly TRBD1 or TRBD2 for D (5 bases each). From germline, CDR1 is ENHRY and CDR2 SYGVKD. The V gene lost 4 bases and the J gene lost 1 base, with 11 bases spanning the gap. The CDR3 extends over 15 amino acids. The CDR3 nucleotides read TGTGCCATCAGTGTCGGGGCAGGGTCCTACAATGAGCAGTTCTTC. Its translation is CAISVGAGSYNEQFF.

In its sample, this clonotype was seen a few times. The chain has TRBV7-9 and TRBJ2-1; 8 bases align to TRBD1. Trimming took 5 bases from V and 6 from J; bases not matched to a gene: 6. This CDR3 spans 14 amino acids. Germline V gene sequence: CDR1 SEHNR, CDR2 FQNEAQ (reference sequence). The CDR3 protein is CASSPDRALNEQFF. In DNA form, the CDR3 reads TGTGCCAGCAGCCCGGACAGGGCTCTCAATGAGCAGTTCTTC. The variable domain in full, completed from reference TRBV7-9 and TRBJ2-1, reads DTGVSQNPRHKITKRGQNVTFRCDPISEHNRLYWYRQTLGQGPEFLTYFQNEAQLEKSRLLSDRFSAERPKGSFSTLEIQRTEQGDSAMYLCASSPDRALNEQFFGPGTRLTVL.

Many counts were recorded for this clonotype. The chain uses TRBV11-2 and TRBJ2-1; 10 bases are a match to TRBD2. V dropped 4 bases and J dropped 5; count of bases not matched to a gene: 5. CDR1 and CDR2 from the germline V gene are SGHAT and FQNNGV. CDR3 length: 15 residues. The CDR3 is CASSSSGGFHNEQFF. CDR3 nucleotides: TGTGCCAGCAGCTCTAGCGGGGGATTCCACAATGAGCAGTTCTTC.

This clonotype was picked up a small number of times. CDR3 coding DNA: TGTGCCAGCAGCTCGTCGACTAGTTTTGAGCAGTTCTTC. Translation gives CASSSSTSFEQFF. V usage is TRBV11-3 and J usage is TRBJ2-1, with a possible D match to TRBD2 (6 bases). CDR1 and CDR2 from the germline V gene are SGHNT and YENEEA. V was cut by 4 bases and J by 9 bases, with 13 bases left in between. The CDR3 has 13 amino acids.

J is TRBJ2-3 and V is TRBV5-1; 15 bases align to TRBD2. Germline V CDR1 and CDR2: SGHRS, YFSETQ. The trim removed 3 bases at V and 3 bases at J, leaving 5 bases unmatched. This CDR3 has 17 residues. The CDR3 region is CASSSGTSGGLTDTQYF. The DNA of the CDR3 is TGCGCCAGCAGCTCCGGGACTAGCGGGGGGCTTACAGATACGCAGTATTTT. Filled out from reference TRBV5-1 and TRBJ2-3, the complete variable domain reads KAGVTQTPRYLIKTRGQQVTLSCSPISGHRSVSWYQQTPGQGLQFLFEYFSETQRNKGNFPGRFSGRQFSNSRSEMNVSTLELGDSALYLCASSSGTSGGLTDTQYFGPGTRLTVL.

J is TRBJ2-7 and V is TRBV4-3; 8 positions match TRBD1. Losses at the gene ends were 0 bases for V and 4 bases for J; bases not matched to a gene: 8. CDR3 size: 16 residues. Germline-derived CDR1 and CDR2 are LGHNA and YSLEER. The CDR3 nucleotides are TGCGCCAGCAGCCAAGAGCATGACAGGGGACAATACGAGCAGTACTTC. Protein sequence: CASSQEHDRGQYEQYF.

The chain uses TRBV6-5 and TRBJ2-7; D may be TRBD2 (6 bases). CDR1 MNHEY and CDR2 SVGAGI come from the germline V gene. This CDR3 contains 15 residues. V lost 4 bases and J lost 6, with 19 bases in between. The CDR3 loop is CASSSLTSGGGEQYF. Here the CDR3 DNA reads TGTGCCAGCAGTTCCCTTACGTCCGGGGGTGGCGAGCAGTACTTC.

This clonotype turned up a few times. This sequence joins TRBV12-3 or TRBV12-4 and TRBJ2-7; no clear D. V was cut by 5 bases and J by 4 bases, with 12 bases left in between. This CDR3 has 13 residues. Written as DNA, the CDR3 is TGTGCCAGCAGTGCGGACGGCAAATACGAGCAGTACTTC. This encodes CASSADGKYEQYF.

This clonotype was observed at least ten times. The CDR3 DNA sequence: TGCAGCGTTGCGACTAGCGGCTCCTACAATGAGCAGTTCTTC. Translating gives CSVATSGSYNEQFF. V and J are TRBV29-1 and TRBJ2-1; the match to TRBD2 covers 9 bases. This CDR3 comprises 14 residues. Germline CDR1 is SQVTM and CDR2 is ANQGSEA. The V and J ends lost 4 bases and 0 bases, in that order; junction bases with no gene match: 1.

This chain joins TRBV24-1 and TRBJ2-2; TRBD2 is a possible D gene (5 bases). This CDR3 has 16 residues. Germline V gene sequence: CDR1 KGHDR, CDR2 SFDVKD. The V and J ends lost 9 bases and 0 bases respectively, with 16 bases between them. In nucleotides, the CDR3 is TGTGCCACCGCAGGTCAGCGGAGCCCGAACACCGGGGAGCTGTTTTTT. Encoded protein: CATAGQRSPNTGELFF.

This chain connects TRBV10-3 to TRBJ2-3, with D tentatively TRBD2 (6 bases). Germline V lookup: CDR1 ENHRY, CDR2 SYGVKD. The germline V and J ends were trimmed by 2 bases and 0 bases, with 9 bases remaining between them. The CDR3 runs to 15 residues. CDR3 nucleotides: TGTGCCATCAGTGAGGGGGGGACTAGCACAGATACGCAGTATTTT. Its translation: CAISEGGTSTDTQYF.

This clonotype was recorded a few times. The chain is built from TRBV10-3 and TRBJ2-1; a possible D gene is TRBD1 (6 bases). Germline lookup yields CDR1 ENHRY and CDR2 SYGVKD. This CDR3 has 12 residues. V was trimmed by 4 bases and J by 10 bases, leaving 11 bases between them. CDR3 protein: CAISGTGPEQFF. The CDR3 coding sequence is TGTGCCATCAGTGGAACAGGGCCCGAGCAGTTCTTC.

This clonotype was seen many times. The chain couples TRBV5-5 to TRBJ2-3; D unclear. The CDR3 runs 15 residues. The V end was cut by 1 base, the J end by 2 bases, with 11 bases between. Per germline, CDR1 SGHKS and CDR2 YYEKEE (reference sequence). The CDR3 here is CASSLSTGPTDTQYF. The CDR3 DNA reads TGTGCCAGCAGCTTGAGCACCGGACCCACAGATACGCAGTATTTT.

This clonotype appeared a few times. The rearrangement uses TRBV29-1 and TRBJ1-2; 7 bases fit TRBD1. The junction had 12 bases not matched to a gene; V was cut back by 4 bases and J by 7 bases. The CDR3 consists of 14 residues. The germline V gene has CDR1 SQVTM and CDR2 ANQGSEA. This CDR3 reads CSVVPLTGSGGYTF. The CDR3 region has the DNA TGCAGCGTTGTCCCCCTGACAGGGTCGGGTGGCTACACCTTC.

This clonotype was seen at least ten times. The chain is built from TRBV7-2 and TRBJ2-7; the D is unclear. V dropped 2 bases and J dropped 2 bases, with 4 bases sitting between them. Per germline, CDR1 SGHTA and CDR2 FQGNSA. The CDR3 runs to 12 residues. The CDR3 is CASSLRTYEQYF. The DNA for the CDR3 is TGTGCCAGCAGCTTACGAACCTACGAGCAGTACTTC.

This clonotype has ten or more counts. The J gene is TRBJ2-1, the V gene TRBV12-3 or TRBV12-4, with 11 nucleotides matching TRBD2. The V gene end was trimmed by 6 bases and the J gene end by 6 bases; junction bases not matched to a gene: 7. The length of the CDR3 is 15 residues. The CDR3 loop is CASSPLAGAVNEQFF. The DNA for the CDR3 is TGTGCCAGCAGCCCACTAGCGGGGGCTGTCAATGAGCAGTTCTTC.

This clonotype has a handful of counts. The genes are TRBV20-1 and TRBJ1-1; D is undetermined. Deletions cut 3 bases from V and 0 bases from J, with 14 bases between. Germline CDR1 DFQATT, CDR2 SNEGSKA (reference sequence). CDR3 length: 15 residues. This chain's CDR3 is CSASPAIPMNTEAFF. CDR3 nucleotides: TGCAGTGCTAGTCCGGCCATCCCTATGAACACTGAAGCTTTCTTT.

This clonotype was seen a handful of times. The chain joins TRBV28 to TRBJ1-1; D not resolved. V dropped 5 bases and J dropped 1 base, with 20 bases sitting between them. CDR3 length: 17 amino acids. Germline V gene lookup returns CDR1 MDHEN and CDR2 SYDVKM. This chain's CDR3 is CASSAYPMSRGNTEAFF. CDR3 in DNA: TGTGCCAGCAGTGCCTACCCCATGTCGCGGGGGAACACTGAAGCTTTCTTT.

The rearrangement links TRBV5-5 to TRBJ2-5; 9 nucleotides match TRBD2. CDR3 size: 15 residues. From germline, CDR1 is SGHKS and CDR2 YYEKEE (reference sequence). The J segment lost 2 bases and the V segment lost 0 bases, leaving 2 bases of the junction unmatched. The CDR3 reads CASSLVAGVQETQYF. The CDR3 nucleotides are TGTGCCAGCAGCTTGGTAGCGGGGGTGCAAGAGACCCAGTACTTC.

This chain uses TRBV6-5 with TRBJ2-5, with D unresolved. The CDR3 extends over 14 amino acids. In germline, CDR1 is MNHEY, CDR2 SVGAGI. V gave up 0 bases and J gave up 5 bases, with 10 bases separating them. CDR3 sequence reads: CASSYSGLGETQYF. In DNA, the CDR3 is TGTGCCAGCAGTTACTCTGGTCTCGGGGAGACCCAGTACTTC.

The chain couples TRBV20-1 to TRBJ2-7; no clear D. CDR1 and CDR2 from the germline V gene are DFQATT and SNEGSKA (reference sequence). Trimming removed 5 bases from V and 1 base from J, with 15 bases in between. The CDR3 runs to 14 residues. The CDR3 DNA reads as TGCAGTGCTTCGAGTCAAACCGGGTCCTACGAGCAGTACTTC. Translated: CSASSQTGSYEQYF.

This clonotype was seen ten or more times. The chain is built from TRBV20-1 and TRBJ2-5; a weak D match, TRBD1 (6 bases). Germline CDR1 DFQATT, CDR2 SNEGSKA (reference sequence). This CDR3 has 14 amino acids. With 2 bases removed from V and 4 bases from J, the gap between germline ends came to 14 bases. The CDR3 DNA reads as TGCAGTGCTAGACAAACAGGGATGCGAGAGACCCAGTACTTC. It translates to CSARQTGMRETQYF.

This clonotype showed up many times. The gene calls are TRBV12-3 or TRBV12-4 and TRBJ1-6; 10 positions agree with TRBD1. Unmatched junction bases numbered 10, after V lost 5 bases and J lost 9 bases. CDR3 size: 16 residues. Here the CDR3 reads CASSRSTGGMASPLHF. The CDR3 DNA reads as TGTGCCAGCAGTCGCTCGACAGGGGGCATGGCTTCACCCCTCCACTTT.

The chain carries TRBV10-3 and TRBJ2-7; D may correspond to TRBD1 or TRBD2 (5 bases each). Trimming removed 3 bases at V and 2 bases at J, with 11 bases between. Germline CDR1 ENHRY, CDR2 SYGVKD. This CDR3 contains 14 residues. The DNA for the CDR3 is TGTGCCATCAGTGACCGGGACGAAACCTACGAGCAGTACTTC. As protein: CAISDRDETYEQYF.

For this clonotype: In this CDR3 the conserved last residue, phenylalanine or tryptophan, is missing, so a read error is likely. This chain connects TRBV5-6 to TRBJ2-7; D might be TRBD1 (5 bases). The V end lost 3 bases, the J end lost 0 bases, and 7 bases lay between the germline ends. Per the germline V gene, CDR1 is SGHDT and CDR2 is YYEEEE. There are 13 residues in the CDR3. CDR3 bases: TGTGCCAGCAGCTCGGACACCTCCTACGAGCAGTACCTC. It specifies CASSSDTSYEQYL.